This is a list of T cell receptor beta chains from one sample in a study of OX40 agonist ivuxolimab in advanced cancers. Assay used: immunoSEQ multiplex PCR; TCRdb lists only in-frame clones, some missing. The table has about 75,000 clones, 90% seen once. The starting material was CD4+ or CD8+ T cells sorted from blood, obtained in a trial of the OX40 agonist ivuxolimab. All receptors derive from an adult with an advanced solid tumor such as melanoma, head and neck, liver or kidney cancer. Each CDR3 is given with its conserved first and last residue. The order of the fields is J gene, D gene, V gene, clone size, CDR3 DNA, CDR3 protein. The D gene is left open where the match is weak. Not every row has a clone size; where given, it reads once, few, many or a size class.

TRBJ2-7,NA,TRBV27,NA,TGTGCCAGCCAAGGGAACTCCTACGAGCAGTACTTC,CASQGNSYEQYF
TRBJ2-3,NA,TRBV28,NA,TGTGCCAGCAGTTTTACTCCCACAGATACGCAGTATTTT,CASSFTPTDTQYF
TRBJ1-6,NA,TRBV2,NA,TGTGCCAGCAGTGAAGCGGTCCCGGAAAGCTCCTATAATTCACCCCTCCACTTT,CASSEAVPESSYNSPLHF
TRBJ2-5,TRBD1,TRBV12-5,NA,TGTGCTAGTGGTTACAAATCCCAGGGGGCCGTGGAAGAGACCCAGTACTTC,CASGYKSQGAVEETQYF
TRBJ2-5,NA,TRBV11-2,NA,TGTGCCAGCAGCTTAGTTTCCTCCGGGCTGGGGACCCAGTACTTC,CASSLVSSGLGTQYF
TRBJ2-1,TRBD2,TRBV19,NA,TGTGCCAGTAGTATCTTGGCTAGCGGACTCTACAATGAGCAGTTCTTC,CASSILASGLYNEQFF
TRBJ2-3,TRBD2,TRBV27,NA,TGTGCCAGCAGGCGGGGGGCACCAGGTACGCAGTATTTT,CASRRGAPGTQYF
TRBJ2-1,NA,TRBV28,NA,TGTGCCAGCAGTCCAATTTACTCCTACAATGAGCAGTTCTTC,CASSPIYSYNEQFF
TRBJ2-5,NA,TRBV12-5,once,TGTGCTAGTGGCCACCCACGGGATAAGACCCAGTACTTC,CASGHPRDKTQYF
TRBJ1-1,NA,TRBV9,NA,TGTGCCAGCAAAACTGGAACCGGGACGGACACTGAAGCTTTCTTT,CASKTGTGTDTEAFF
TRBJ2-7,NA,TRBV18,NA,TGTGCCAGCTCACCACCGACAGATACCTACGAGCAGTACTTC,CASSPPTDTYEQYF
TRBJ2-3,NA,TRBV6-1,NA,TGTGCCAGCAGTGTACTACTAGCTACAGATACGCAGTATTTT,CASSVLLATDTQYF
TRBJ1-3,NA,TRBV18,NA,TGTGCCAGCTCACCGGGGCCTAACTCTGGAAACACCATATATTTT,CASSPGPNSGNTIYF
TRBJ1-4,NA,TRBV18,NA,TGTGCCAGCTCACCAGTAAGGGACCATCGGGAAAAACTGTTTTTT,CASSPVRDHREKLFF
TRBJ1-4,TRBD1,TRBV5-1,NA,TGCGCCAGCAGGACAGGGAGGACTAATGAAAAACTGTTTTTT,CASRTGRTNEKLFF
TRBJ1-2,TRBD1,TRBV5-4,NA,TGTGCCAGCAGCATCCGACAGGGGGGGAACTATGGCTACACCTTC,CASSIRQGGNYGYTF
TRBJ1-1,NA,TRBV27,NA,TGTGCCAGTACTCCACTTTTTACAGGGTCTAACACTGAAGCTTTCTTT,CASTPLFTGSNTEAFF
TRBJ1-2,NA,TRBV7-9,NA,TGTGCCAGCAGCGTCATGCGGGAAACCTACACCTTC,CASSVMRETYTF
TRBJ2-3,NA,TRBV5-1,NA,TGCGCCAGCAGCTTAAGGGGTCGAAACACAGATACGCAGTATTTT,CASSLRGRNTDTQYF
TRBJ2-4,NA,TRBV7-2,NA,TGTGCCAGCAGCTTAAATGCCAAAAACATTCAGTACTTC,CASSLNAKNIQYF
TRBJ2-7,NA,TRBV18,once,TGTGCCAGCTCACCTATGCGCCGGTACGAGCAGTACTTC,CASSPMRRYEQYF
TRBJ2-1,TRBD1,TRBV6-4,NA,TGTGCCAGCAGTGTAGGGGGCATGGGCAATGAGCAGTTCTTC,CASSVGGMGNEQFF
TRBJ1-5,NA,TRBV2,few,TGTGCCAGCAGTGAGGGTGATCAGCCCCAGCATTTT,CASSEGDQPQHF
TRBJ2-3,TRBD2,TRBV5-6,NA,TGTGCCAGCAGCTTGGGCGTTAGCGGGCGAAGAGATACAGATACGCAGTATTTT,CASSLGVSGRRDTDTQYF
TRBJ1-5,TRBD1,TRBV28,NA,TGTGCCAGCAGTTTGGCAGGGGGCATCAATCAGCCCCAGCATTTT,CASSLAGGINQPQHF
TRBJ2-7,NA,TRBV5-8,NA,TGTGCCAGCAGCATAGGGGCTAGGTACGAGCAGTACTTC,CASSIGARYEQYF
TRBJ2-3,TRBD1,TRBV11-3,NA,TGTGCCAGCAGCTTAGATTCTGGGACAGGGGGTTTGGATACGCAGTATTTT,CASSLDSGTGGLDTQYF
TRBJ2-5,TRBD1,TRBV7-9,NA,TGTGCCAGCAGCTTAACAGGGGTTCTTCAAGAGACCCAGTACTTC,CASSLTGVLQETQYF
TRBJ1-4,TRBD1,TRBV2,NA,TGTGCCAGCAGCCAGACAGGGGAAAAACTGTTTTTT,CASSQTGEKLFF